The entry that follows covers one T cell receptor beta chain sequence. The protocol was immunoSEQ multiplex PCR, while the TCRdb copy is restricted to in-frame clones and leaves out a portion. The sample holds approximately 120,000 clones, about four fifths seen once. This sample is part of a study of blood T cell repertoires in COVID-19. On the study more broadly: The cDNA or gDNA used as material had been derived from T cells, B-cell-depleted T cells, or PBMCs.

The CDR3 loop spans 15 amino acids. V lost 2 bases and J 7 bases, leaving 12 bases between the germline ends. Germline CDR1 is LGHNA and CDR2 is YNFKEQ. Enrolled during active infection, Seattle patients were then followed longitudinally. The rearrangement joins TRBV4-2 to TRBJ1-6, with D possibly being TRBD1 (5 bases). This receptor was identified in a man younger than 40 with COVID-19, enrolled during active disease. Sequencing was done on a sample of peripheral blood. Written as DNA, the CDR3 is TGTGCCAGCAGCCAAATAGCGGGGGGGAATTCACCCCTCCACTTT. Translating it yields CASSQIAGGNSPLHF.